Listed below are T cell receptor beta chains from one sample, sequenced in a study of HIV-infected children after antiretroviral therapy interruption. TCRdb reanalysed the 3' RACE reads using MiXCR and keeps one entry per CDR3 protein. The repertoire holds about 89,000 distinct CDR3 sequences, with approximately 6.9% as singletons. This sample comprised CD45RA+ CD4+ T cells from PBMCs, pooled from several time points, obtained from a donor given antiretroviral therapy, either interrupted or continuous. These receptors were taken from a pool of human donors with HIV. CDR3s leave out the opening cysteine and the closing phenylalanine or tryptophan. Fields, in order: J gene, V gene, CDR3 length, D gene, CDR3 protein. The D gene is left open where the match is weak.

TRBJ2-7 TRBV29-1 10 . SGTRDNYEQY
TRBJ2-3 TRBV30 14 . AWSSSTSSISDTQY
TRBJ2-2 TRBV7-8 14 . ASSSTADRSTGELF
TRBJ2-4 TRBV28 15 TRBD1 ASGFRTGTGGRNIQY
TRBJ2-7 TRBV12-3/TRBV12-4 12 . ASSLGRGPREQY
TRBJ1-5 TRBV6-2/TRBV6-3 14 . ASSTIQGNYNQPQH
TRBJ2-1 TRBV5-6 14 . ASSILPGAGFGEQF
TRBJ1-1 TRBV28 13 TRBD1 ASSPPDRGYTEAF
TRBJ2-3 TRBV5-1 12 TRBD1 ASSLGTGEDTQY
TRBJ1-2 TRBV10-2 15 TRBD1 ASKSPFRQGTNYGYT
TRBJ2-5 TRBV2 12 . ASSEGQYQETQY
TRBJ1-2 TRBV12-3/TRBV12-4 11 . ASSLPRGYGYT
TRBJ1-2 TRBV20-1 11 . SAQNPFGYGYT
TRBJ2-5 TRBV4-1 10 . ASSQDGDTQY
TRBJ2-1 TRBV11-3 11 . ASSPTMNNEQF
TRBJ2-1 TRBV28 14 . ASSLGGQGTINEQF
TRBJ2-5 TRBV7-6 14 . ASSLARGGPEETQY
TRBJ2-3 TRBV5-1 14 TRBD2 ASSSDLGGAQDTQY
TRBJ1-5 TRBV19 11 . ASSIDLDQPQH
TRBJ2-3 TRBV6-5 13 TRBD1 ASTLNRGRTDTQY
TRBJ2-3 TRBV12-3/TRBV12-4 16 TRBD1 ASSLDRDRVDGAETLY
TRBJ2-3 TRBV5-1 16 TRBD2 ASSRWGLAGESTDTQY
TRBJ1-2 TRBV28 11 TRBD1 ASRVTGDRGYT
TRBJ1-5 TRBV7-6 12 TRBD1 ASSRQGSNQPQH
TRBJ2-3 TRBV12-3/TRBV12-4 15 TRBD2 ASSPSRAGSFTDTQY
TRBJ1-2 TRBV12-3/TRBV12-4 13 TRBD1 ASSLSQQGAWGYT
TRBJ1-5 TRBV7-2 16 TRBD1 ASSLVGTGGAGNQPQH
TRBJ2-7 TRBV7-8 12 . ASSLVSRNYEQY
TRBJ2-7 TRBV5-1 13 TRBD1 ASSLKGTGGSEQY